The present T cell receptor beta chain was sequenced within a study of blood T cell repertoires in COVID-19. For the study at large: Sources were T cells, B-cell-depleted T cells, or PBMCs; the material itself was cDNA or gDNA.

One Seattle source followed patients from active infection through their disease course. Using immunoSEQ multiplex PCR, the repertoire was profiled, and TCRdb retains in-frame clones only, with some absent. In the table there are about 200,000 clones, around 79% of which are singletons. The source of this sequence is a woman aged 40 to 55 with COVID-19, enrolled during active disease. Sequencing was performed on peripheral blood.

The CDR3 DNA follows: TGTGCCATCAGGGACGGGACAGGGGACTACGAGCAGTACTTC. It translates to CAIRDGTGDYEQYF. The gene calls are TRBV10-3 and TRBJ2-7; 10 bases are shared with TRBD1. Germline V gene sequence: CDR1 ENHRY, CDR2 SYGVKD. The junction had 5 bases not matched to a gene; V was cut back by 6 bases and J by 3 bases. The CDR3 is 14 residues long.